These T cell receptor beta chains were read from a single sample in a study of metastatic and nonmetastatic thyroid tumors. TCRdb reprocessed the PCR reads using MiXCR. The data contain 20,000 to 25,000 clones, roughly 10% of them singletons. The sequenced sample was blood. Every receptor here comes from a female donor with papillary thyroid cancer or a benign thyroid nodule (not recorded which). Some clones in this sample may be carry-over from other donors' samples. CDR3s include the opening cysteine and the closing phenylalanine or tryptophan. Fields, in order: V gene, clone size, CDR3 length, D gene, J gene, CDR3 protein, CDR3 DNA. A D gene is named only where the DNA matches it firmly. Clone size is stated in some rows and not others, as once, few, many or a class when expanded.

TRBV6-1	medium-sized	15	.	TRBJ2-6	CASSDGSSGANVLTF	TGTGCCAGCAGTGACGGGAGCTCTGGGGCCAACGTCCTGACTTTC
TRBV19	few	13	.	TRBJ2-1	CASKAYEGNEQFF	TGTGCCAGTAAAGCCTACGAGGGCAATGAGCAGTTCTTC
TRBV7-2	many	15	.	TRBJ1-3	CASSLSGSSGNTIYF	TGTGCCAGCAGCTTATCAGGGAGCTCTGGAAACACCATATATTTT
TRBV2	many	14	.	TRBJ2-5	CASSEGVQQETQYF	TGTGCCAGCAGTGAGGGGGTACAGCAAGAGACCCAGTACTTC
TRBV28	few	12	.	TRBJ2-7	CESSLPFYEQYF	TGTGAAAGCAGTTTACCTTTCTACGAGCAGTACTTC
TRBV24-1	.	15	.	TRBJ2-1	CATSASRGFYNEQFF	TGTGCCACCAGTGCCTCCCGGGGTTTTTACAATGAGCAGTTCTTC
TRBV6-4	few	13	.	TRBJ2-1	CASSVDESNERFF	TGTGCCAGCAGCGTTGACGAGAGTAATGAGCGGTTCTTC
TRBV7-3	many	13	.	TRBJ2-5	CASSLMQGETQYF	TGTGCCAGCAGCTTAATGCAGGGAGAGACCCAGTACTTC
TRBV5-4	many	18	TRBD2	TRBJ2-7	CASSFHSGRVDSVYEQYF	TGTGCCAGCAGCTTCCATAGCGGGAGGGTAGATTCCGTCTACGAGCAGTACTTC
TRBV4-1	many	15	TRBD2	TRBJ2-1	CASSQPTSGRNEQFF	TGCGCCAGCAGCCAGCCGACTAGCGGGAGGAATGAGCAGTTCTTC
TRBV5-1	many	12	.	TRBJ2-5	CASSLDQETQYF	TGCGCCAGCAGCTTAGACCAAGAGACCCAGTACTTC
TRBV7-2	many	15	.	TRBJ1-6	CASSPSGARYSPLHF	TGTGCCAGCAGCCCATCAGGGGCGCGGTATTCACCCCTCCACTTT
TRBV6-1	few	15	.	TRBJ1-5	CASRPKGRWDQPQHF	TGTGCCAGCAGGCCAAAAGGGAGGTGGGATCAGCCCCAGCATTTT
TRBV27	many	15	.	TRBJ1-4	CASSLRASGHEKLFF	TGTGCCAGCAGTTTAAGAGCGTCGGGGCATGAAAAACTGTTTTTT
TRBV7-6	many	20	.	TRBJ2-6	CASSSRGGWRTPSGANVLTF	TGTGCCAGCAGCTCGAGGGGGGGATGGCGCACTCCCTCTGGGGCCAACGTCCTGACTTTC
TRBV11-2	.	17	.	TRBJ2-3	CASMVFTGPRGTDTQYF	TGTGCCAGCATGGTATTCACGGGACCCAGGGGCACAGATACGCAGTATTTT
TRBV19	many	13	TRBD2	TRBJ2-1	CASRLAGINEQFF	TGTGCCAGTAGACTAGCGGGAATCAATGAGCAGTTCTTC
TRBV7-2	many	14	TRBD1	TRBJ2-3	CASSFDRGADTQYF	TGTGCCAGCAGTTTCGACAGGGGTGCAGATACGCAGTATTTT
TRBV19	few	13	.	TRBJ2-7	CASSIYRTYEQYF	TGTGCCAGTAGTATATATAGAACTTACGAGCAGTACTTC
TRBV5-4	many	16	.	TRBJ2-3	CASSSARLPKADTQYF	TGTGCCAGCAGCTCCGCCAGGCTACCGAAAGCAGATACGCAGTATTTT
TRBV6-4	medium-sized	15	.	TRBJ1-1	CASSDSFEQGTEAFF	TGTGCCAGCAGTGACAGTTTTGAACAGGGCACTGAAGCTTTCTTT
TRBV11-2	many	15	TRBD2	TRBJ2-3	CASTLGAGGLNTQYF	TGTGCCAGCACCCTGGGGGCGGGAGGGCTGAATACGCAGTATTTT